The source of this TCR beta chain is a study of shared clonotypes between healthy human individuals. Overall study results and limits: Sorted-subset sequencing was shown by rarefaction to be incomplete despite large depth.

Sorted-subset replicate PCR reactions contained approximately 190 ng DNA, corresponding to roughly 29,000 T cell genomes. This table comes from immunoSEQ multiplex PCR, and its TCRdb copy is limited to in-frame clones, with some not included. Of 950,000 to 1,200,000 clones listed, about 72% are singletons. A note on this clone: Its matching antigen is unknown.

Researchers partitioned CD4+ cells into CD45RA+ naive and CD45RA-negative memory subsets. This clonotype originated in a man younger than 35 in good health. Some clones in this sample may be carry-over from other donors' samples. The material sequenced was memory CD4+ T cells from PBMCs. Subset here: CD45RA-negative fraction.

The CDR3 DNA sequence: TGTGCCAGCAGCTTAGCTACCTCGGGGGGCCGGTACGAGCAGTACTTC. Translated, it gives CASSLATSGGRYEQYF. This sequence joins TRBV7-2 and TRBJ2-7, with D possibly being TRBD2 (7 bases). The CDR3 covers 16 residues. Germline values: CDR1 SGHTA, CDR2 FQGNSA. Trimming shortened V by 0 bases and J by 4 bases, and 16 bases separated the two germline ends.